This entry describes one T cell receptor (beta chain). It lacks a known antigen. Nothing much larger sits one base from this clone, and base qualities are not available. The data belong to a study of blood T cell repertoires in COVID-19 (TCRdb year 2020). General notes on the study: Samples covering the acute and convalescent phases of COVID-19 were provided by collaborators in the United States, Italy and Spain. Samples came from the ongoing ImmuneRACE study (first 160 participants) plus 1,254 subjects from 6 global collaborators. The sample metadata nearly always contained a de-identified subject ID, COVID-19 status, age in years and sex. A freely available public database, intended as a resource for researchers studying the immune response to SARS-CoV-2, is where the repertoires were released. Subjects who had been exposed to COVID-19, were actively infected with it, or had recovered from it provided the deeply sampled blood TCRbeta repertoires that made up the dataset. Where HLA class I and class II types were available, the types were taken from metadata supplied by the sample provider, not from assay-based typing. The material from the prospective study consisted of cDNA or gDNA derived from T cells, B-cell-depleted T cells, or PBMCs.

TCRbeta CDR3 regions were amplified from genomic DNA by means of the immunoSEQ Assay, a bias-controlled multiplex PCR. Under the source paper's analysis protocol: The number of nucleated cells in each sample was estimated by amplification of reference gene primers within the assay. To quantify the absolute abundance of each unique TCRbeta CDR3 rearrangement, sequence reads were collapsed and filtered. For each sample, productive Simpson clonality was calculated by taking the square root of Simpson's diversity index across productive rearrangements. Sourced from immuneACCESS, this table was stored by TCRdb with only in-frame sequences that have V and J called. A share of the clones is absent; for the studies checked, an unresolved V gene accounts for under half, and the remainder has no known explanation. Clonal size and the V and J genes are those of that table, whereas D and trimming came from the DNA. The sample table shows approximately 260,000 clones, and 70% to 85% are seen once. Of the sample, 4.5% to 6% falls within the top ten clones.

The full study reports these points: The amount of clinical and demographic metadata varied by source and participant and was provided uncurated.

Collaborating institutions collected whole blood in K2EDTA tubes following their own protocols. For TCRbeta analysis, collaborators shipped samples as frozen whole blood, isolated PBMCs, or DNA extracted from either of those sample types. The CDR3 holds 17 amino acids from the cysteine to the phenylalanine. Of the read, only the CDR3 DNA is kept; its 51 bases are in frame from base 1. Germline trimming amounts to 1 base on V and 0 bases on J, with 4 as the count of junction bases outside the gene matches. The germline V gene yields SGHRS for CDR1 and YFSETQ for CDR2. The chain joins TRBV5-1 to TRBJ1-6; TRBD1 lines up with 7 middle nucleotides. Sequenced material: peripheral blood. This TCR derives from a woman aged 80 or over with active or convalescent COVID-19. The bases read TGCGCCAGCAGCTTGACAGGGGCGAGCTCCTATAATTCACCCCTCCACTTT. The encoded protein is CASSLTGASSYNSPLHF.